A selection of T cell receptor beta chains follows, all from one sample in a study of cytomegalovirus exposure and HLA in healthy donors. Profiling relied on immunoSEQ multiplex PCR, and the TCRdb table lists in-frame clones only, not all of them. The repertoire includes roughly 160,000 clones, about 77% of them detected once, and roughly 1.2% sits in the top ten. The sample taken for sequencing was PBMCs. These receptors all stem from a woman between 50 and 59 years old in good health and CMV-seronegative. The CDR3 runs from the conserved cysteine through the conserved F or W. D genes are given only for firm matches. The size entry is marked missing in some rows and otherwise reads once, few, many or a size class.

v_gene,abundance,j_gene,d_gene,CDR3aa,CDR3nt
TRBV19,.,TRBJ2-5,.,CASSTGQLGQETQYF,TGTGCCAGTAGTACCGGACAGCTTGGCCAAGAGACCCAGTACTTC
TRBV14,.,TRBJ2-1,.,CASSQADSYNEQFF,TGTGCCAGCAGCCAAGCGGACTCATACAATGAGCAGTTCTTC
TRBV4-3,.,TRBJ2-7,TRBD2,CASSQALKLAGGYEQYF,TGCGCCAGCAGCCAAGCTCTCAAGCTAGCGGGGGGTTACGAGCAGTACTTC
TRBV9,.,TRBJ1-1,.,CASSPSDPGTEDFF,TGTGCCAGCAGCCCCAGCGACCCTGGCACTGAAGATTTCTTT
TRBV4-3,.,TRBJ2-7,TRBD1,CASSQETGWREQYF,TGCGCCAGCAGCCAAGAGACAGGGTGGCGCGAGCAGTACTTC
TRBV4-3,.,TRBJ1-6,TRBD1,CASSQGRDRNSPLHF,TGCGCCAGCAGCCAAGGCCGGGACAGAAATTCACCCCTCCACTTT
TRBV11-2,once,TRBJ1-2,TRBD1,CASSLGLAQGRGGYTF,TGTGCCAGCAGCTTAGGCCTCGCACAGGGGCGTGGAGGCTACACCTTC
TRBV10-3,.,TRBJ2-7,TRBD2,CAISVGTSPYEQYF,TGTGCCATCAGTGTGGGGACTAGTCCCTACGAGCAGTACTTC
TRBV27,.,TRBJ1-4,TRBD1,CASSFLDRGPGKLFF,TGTGCCAGCAGTTTCCTCGACAGGGGGCCGGGGAAACTGTTTTTT
TRBV7-2,once,TRBJ1-2,.,CASSLTRFYGYTF,TGTGCCAGCAGCTTAACGAGGTTCTATGGCTACACCTTC
TRBV4-2,.,TRBJ1-6,TRBD1,CASSQEQQGASSPLHF,TGTGCCAGCAGCCAAGAACAACAGGGGGCGTCTTCACCCCTCCACTTT
TRBV5-8,.,TRBJ1-2,TRBD1,CASSADRGLYGYTF,TGTGCCAGCAGCGCCGACAGGGGCTTGTATGGCTACACCTTC
TRBV5-8,.,TRBJ2-3,.,CASSLGGGGTDTQYF,TGTGCCAGCAGCTTGGGGGGCGGTGGCACAGATACGCAGTATTTT
TRBV18,.,TRBJ1-4,TRBD1,CASSPSGQVNEKLFF,TGTGCCAGCTCTCCATCGGGACAGGTTAATGAAAAACTGTTTTTT
TRBV5-8,.,TRBJ2-3,TRBD2,CASSLAGSTDTQYF,TGTGCCAGCAGCTTAGCGGGGTCCACAGATACGCAGTATTTT
TRBV25-1,.,TRBJ1-4,.,CASVGLGENEKLFF,TGTGCCAGCGTAGGGTTGGGAGAAAATGAAAAACTGTTTTTT
TRBV6-5,.,TRBJ1-5,.,CASSYGKGSQPQHF,TGTGCCAGCAGTTACGGGAAGGGGTCTCAGCCCCAGCATTTT
TRBV27,.,TRBJ2-5,.,CASSLLQGETQYF,TGTGCCAGCAGTTTATTACAGGGCGAGACCCAGTACTTC
TRBV11-2,few,TRBJ1-6,TRBD1,CASSSGRQGPSYNSPLHF,TGTGCCAGCAGCTCCGGGAGACAGGGACCCTCCTATAATTCACCCCTCCACTTT
TRBV6-5,.,TRBJ2-3,.,CASSYGGNPFTDTQYF,TGTGCCAGCAGTTACGGGGGGAACCCATTCACAGATACGCAGTATTTT
TRBV18,once,TRBJ1-2,.,CASSPPGQNNYGYTF,TGTGCCAGCTCACCACCAGGACAGAATAACTATGGCTACACCTTC
TRBV11-2,.,TRBJ1-5,.,CASSLDAIGGYSNQPQHF,TGTGCCAGCAGCTTAGATGCTATAGGAGGTTATAGCAATCAGCCCCAGCATTTT
TRBV11-3,.,TRBJ2-1,TRBD1,CASSSGQGTYNEQFF,TGTGCCAGCAGCTCAGGACAGGGGACCTACAATGAGCAGTTCTTC
TRBV28,.,TRBJ1-1,.,CASSFTGRLNTEAFF,TGTGCCAGCAGTTTCACAGGGCGTTTGAACACTGAAGCTTTCTTT
TRBV5-6,few,TRBJ1-2,.,CASSPRRYYGYTF,TGTGCCAGCAGCCCCCGGCGGTACTATGGCTACACCTTC
TRBV10-3,.,TRBJ2-7,.,CAISEKQQGYEQYF,TGTGCCATCAGTGAGAAACAGCAAGGCTACGAGCAGTACTTC
TRBV4-3,.,TRBJ2-1,.,CASSQSYTSIAYNEQFF,TGCGCCAGCAGCCAATCTTACACGTCCATCGCCTACAATGAGCAGTTCTTC
TRBV18,.,TRBJ1-2,.,CASSPSRGRNSENYGYTF,TGTGCCAGCTCACCATCGCGGGGCAGGAACTCTGAAAACTATGGCTACACCTTC
TRBV28,few,TRBJ1-4,.,CASSLTEIHATNEKLFF,TGTGCCAGCAGCCTGACAGAGATACATGCAACTAATGAAAAACTGTTTTTT
TRBV5-1,.,TRBJ1-1,TRBD1,CASSFLGQGATEAFF,TGCGCCAGCAGCTTTCTTGGACAGGGGGCCACTGAAGCTTTCTTT
TRBV5-4,.,TRBJ1-2,TRBD1,CASSFGQGDGYTF,TGTGCCAGCAGCTTCGGACAGGGGGATGGCTACACCTTC
TRBV30,.,TRBJ2-4,TRBD2,CAWSVSGRSGNIQYF,TGTGCCTGGAGTGTTAGCGGGAGATCGGGGAACATTCAGTACTTC
TRBV28,.,TRBJ1-5,.,CASRTGFQPQHF,TGTGCCAGCAGAACAGGGTTCCAGCCCCAGCATTTT
TRBV30,.,TRBJ1-1,.,CAWSVGGMSTEAFF,TGTGCCTGGAGTGTGGGGGGTATGAGTACTGAAGCTTTCTTT
TRBV9,.,TRBJ1-5,TRBD1,CASSVGAGGVPQHF,TGTGCCAGCAGCGTAGGGGCAGGGGGTGTGCCCCAGCATTTT
TRBV27,.,TRBJ2-7,TRBD2,CASSFLLAGDYEQYF,TGTGCCAGCAGTTTCCTCCTAGCGGGAGACTACGAGCAGTACTTC
TRBV2,.,TRBJ2-3,TRBD2,CASSPIAGGGADTQYF,TGTGCCAGCAGTCCTATAGCGGGAGGTGGGGCAGATACGCAGTATTTT
TRBV27,.,TRBJ2-2,TRBD2,CASSLLAGGRRNTGELFF,TGTGCCAGCAGTTTGCTAGCGGGGGGGCGAAGGAACACCGGGGAGCTGTTTTTT
TRBV28,few,TRBJ1-2,TRBD1,CASSLKGTGVYGYTF,TGTGCCAGCAGTTTAAAAGGGACAGGGGTTTATGGCTACACCTTC
TRBV6-1,.,TRBJ2-2,.,CASSEFRGSSSGELFF,TGTGCCAGCAGTGAATTCAGGGGATCATCCTCCGGGGAGCTGTTTTTT
TRBV27,.,TRBJ1-5,TRBD1,CASSLYRGVQPQHF,TGTGCCAGCAGTTTATACAGGGGAGTCCAGCCCCAGCATTTT
TRBV28,.,TRBJ2-1,.,CATSGRTVLRSYNEQFF,TGTGCCACCTCCGGGAGAACGGTCCTACGCTCCTACAATGAGCAGTTCTTC
TRBV5-1,.,TRBJ1-1,TRBD1,CASSPPGGGNTEAFF,TGCGCCAGCAGCCCCCCAGGGGGCGGGAACACTGAAGCTTTCTTT
TRBV2,.,TRBJ2-1,TRBD2,CASLLADSYNEQFF,TGTGCCAGCTTACTAGCGGACTCCTACAATGAGCAGTTCTTC
TRBV7-9,.,TRBJ2-3,.,CASPARGGLTDTQYF,TGTGCCAGCCCAGCCAGAGGAGGTTTGACAGATACGCAGTATTTT
TRBV7-8,.,TRBJ2-7,TRBD2,CASSLGRTGTSGFYEQYF,TGTGCCAGCAGCTTAGGCCGCACCGGGACTAGCGGGTTCTACGAGCAGTACTTC
TRBV7-6,.,TRBJ2-3,TRBD2,CASSSGLAGRTDTQYF,TGTGCCAGCAGCTCCGGACTAGCGGGAAGAACAGATACGCAGTATTTT
TRBV9,.,TRBJ1-2,.,CASSPRGGARVRYTF,TGTGCCAGCAGCCCCCGCGGGGGGGCGAGGGTGCGCTACACCTTC
TRBV21-1,.,TRBJ2-3,.,CASSRQGARDTQYF,TGTGCCAGCAGCCGACAGGGGGCCAGGGATACGCAGTATTTT
TRBV28,once,TRBJ1-4,TRBD1,CASSFHPGQGVNEKLFF,TGTGCCAGCAGTTTCCATCCGGGACAGGGGGTTAATGAAAAACTGTTTTTT
TRBV18,.,TRBJ1-2,.,CASSPTDPGLSYGYTF,TGTGCCAGCTCACCCACGGACCCTGGACTCAGTTATGGCTACACCTTC
TRBV6-5,.,TRBJ2-7,TRBD1,CASSYLGTADSYEQYF,TGTGCCAGCAGTTACTTGGGGACAGCTGACTCCTACGAGCAGTACTTC
TRBV7-2,.,TRBJ1-3,.,CASSLYSAGNTIYF,TGTGCCAGCAGCTTATACAGTGCTGGAAACACCATATATTTT
TRBV6-6,.,TRBJ1-1,TRBD1,CASSFPGQSSTEAFF,TGTGCCAGCAGTTTTCCGGGACAGTCGTCCACTGAAGCTTTCTTT
TRBV28,.,TRBJ2-7,.,CATQGWRGPYEQYF,TGTGCCACCCAGGGCTGGCGGGGCCCGTACGAGCAGTACTTC
TRBV10-1,few,TRBJ2-3,TRBD2,CASSRTSGGSTDTQYF,TGCGCCAGCAGTCGGACTAGCGGGGGGAGCACAGATACGCAGTATTTT
TRBV10-2,.,TRBJ2-5,.,CASSYNGGGREETQYF,TGCGCCAGCTCCTACAACGGCGGGGGCCGGGAGGAGACCCAGTACTTC
TRBV7-9,.,TRBJ1-2,.,CASSASKGGYGYTF,TGTGCCAGCAGCGCGTCCAAGGGAGGATATGGCTACACCTTC
TRBV10-2,.,TRBJ1-1,TRBD1,CASMGRTGDTEAFF,TGCGCCAGCATGGGGCGTACAGGGGACACTGAAGCTTTCTTT